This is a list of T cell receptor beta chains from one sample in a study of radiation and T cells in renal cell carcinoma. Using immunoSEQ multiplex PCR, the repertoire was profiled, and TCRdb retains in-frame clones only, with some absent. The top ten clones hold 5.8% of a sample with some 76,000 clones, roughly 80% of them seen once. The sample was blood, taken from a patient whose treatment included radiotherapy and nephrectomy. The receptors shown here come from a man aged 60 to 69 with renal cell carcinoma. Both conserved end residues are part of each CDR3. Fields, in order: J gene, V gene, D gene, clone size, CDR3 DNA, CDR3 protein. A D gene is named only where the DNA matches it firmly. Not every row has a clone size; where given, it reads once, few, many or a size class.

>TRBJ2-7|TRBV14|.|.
TGTGCCAGCAGCCCGACAGACTCCTACGAGCAGTACTTC
CASSPTDSYEQYF
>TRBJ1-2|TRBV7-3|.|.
TGTGCCAGCAGCTTAGATTCTGGGGGCATGAACTATGGCTACACCTTC
CASSLDSGGMNYGYTF
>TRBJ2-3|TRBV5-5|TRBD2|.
TGTGCCAGCAGCTTGGCGGGAGGGCCACCAGATACGCAGTATTTT
CASSLAGGPPDTQYF
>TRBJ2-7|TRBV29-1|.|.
TGCAGCGTTAAGGTAGTCTCGGACGAGCAGTACTTC
CSVKVVSDEQYF
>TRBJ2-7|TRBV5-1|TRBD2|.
TGCGCCAGCAGCTTGGACGGGGCTAGCGGGAGAGATGGCGAGCAGTACTTC
CASSLDGASGRDGEQYF
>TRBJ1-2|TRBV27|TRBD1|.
TGTGCCAGCAAATTACAGGGGGCGGAAGGCTACACCTTC
CASKLQGAEGYTF
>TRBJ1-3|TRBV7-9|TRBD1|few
TGTGCCAGCAGCTTGTTCGGACAGGGAACGGGAAACACCATATATTTT
CASSLFGQGTGNTIYF
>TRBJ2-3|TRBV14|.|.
TGTGCCACCTCTAGCACAGATACGCAGTATTTT
CATSSTDTQYF
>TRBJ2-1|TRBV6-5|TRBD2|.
TGTGCCAGCAGACCCACTAGCGGGTCCTACAATGAGCAGTTCTTC
CASRPTSGSYNEQFF
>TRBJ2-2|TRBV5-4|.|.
TGTGCCAGCAGCTTGATCCAGGGTAGGGCCGGGGAGCTGTTTTTT
CASSLIQGRAGELFF
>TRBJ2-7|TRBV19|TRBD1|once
TGTGCCAGTAGTAGCTCAGGGGGATCCTACGAGCAGTACTTC
CASSSSGGSYEQYF
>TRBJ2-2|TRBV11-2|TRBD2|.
TGTGCCAGCAGCTTAATTGACGGGAGGAGGACCGGGGAGCTGTTTTTT
CASSLIDGRRTGELFF
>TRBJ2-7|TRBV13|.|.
TGTGCCAGCAGCTTAAACCCAGTACCTACCTACGAGCAGTACTTC
CASSLNPVPTYEQYF
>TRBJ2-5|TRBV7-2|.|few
TGTGCCAGCAGCTTAGCGGAGACCGGGACCCAGTACTTC
CASSLAETGTQYF
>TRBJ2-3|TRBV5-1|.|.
TGCGCCAGCAGCTTGGGAGGGCCAACTGATACGCAGTATTTT
CASSLGGPTDTQYF
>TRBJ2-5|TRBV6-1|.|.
TGTGCCAGCAGTGAAAGTAGGGGGGCTCAAGAGACCCAGTACTTC
CASSESRGAQETQYF
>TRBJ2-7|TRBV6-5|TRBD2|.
TGTGCCAGCAGATCTAGCGGGCCATTCACCTACGAGCAGTACTTC
CASRSSGPFTYEQYF
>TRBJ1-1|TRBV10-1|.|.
TGCGCCAGCAGTGCGGCAGGGAACACTGAAGCTTTCTTT
CASSAAGNTEAFF
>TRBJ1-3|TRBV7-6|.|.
TGTGCCAGCAGCTCCCGGGTTCAGCGCGACTCTGGAAACACCATATATTTT
CASSSRVQRDSGNTIYF
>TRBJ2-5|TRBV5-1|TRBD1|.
TGCGCCAGCAATGGGACAGGGACGGTTAATTTGGAGACCCAGTACTTC
CASNGTGTVNLETQYF
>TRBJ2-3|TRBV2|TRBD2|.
TGTGCCAGGACACTAGCGGGAGAGACAGATACGCAGTATTTT
CARTLAGETDTQYF
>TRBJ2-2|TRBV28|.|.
TGTGCCAGCACGGGGAGGCCCGGGGAGCTGTTTTTT
CASTGRPGELFF
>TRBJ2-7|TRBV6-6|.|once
TGTGCCAGCAGTTACGGGACATACGAGCAGTACTTC
CASSYGTYEQYF
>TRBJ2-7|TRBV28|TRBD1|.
TGTGCCAGCAGTTTTGGACAGGAGCTCTCCTACGAGCAGTACTTC
CASSFGQELSYEQYF
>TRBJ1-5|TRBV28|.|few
TGTGCCAGCAGTCCCCGGCCGGGCAATCAGCCCCAGCATTTT
CASSPRPGNQPQHF
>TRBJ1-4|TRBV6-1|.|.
TGTGCCAGCAGTGAAGAGATGATCAGTGTCGGCTTACTAACTAATGAAAAACTGTTTTTT
CASSEEMISVGLLTNEKLFF
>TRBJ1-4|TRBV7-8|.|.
TGTGCCAGCAGCTCCAATTCGATTGCAACTAATGAAAAACTGTTTTTT
CASSSNSIATNEKLFF
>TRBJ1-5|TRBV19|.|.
TGTGCCAGTAGTAGCCTCGAGGGTCGTAATAGCAATCAGCCCCAGCATTTT
CASSSLEGRNSNQPQHF
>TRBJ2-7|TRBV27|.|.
TGTGCCAGCAGTTTATCGGGGGAACTGGACGAGCAGTACTTC
CASSLSGELDEQYF
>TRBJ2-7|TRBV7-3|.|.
TGTGCCAGCAGCTCAAGGGGGTACGAGCAGTACTTC
CASSSRGYEQYF
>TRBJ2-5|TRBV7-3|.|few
TGTGCCAGCAGCAATGGGGCGGGAGAGACCCAGTACTTC
CASSNGAGETQYF
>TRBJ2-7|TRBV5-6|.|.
TGTGCCAGCAGCTTTGTTAGCCCCCACGAGCAGTACTTC
CASSFVSPHEQYF
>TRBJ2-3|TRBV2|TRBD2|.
TGTGCCAGCAGTGAATGGGCGGGAGGGAAGGGAGATACGCAGTATTTT
CASSEWAGGKGDTQYF
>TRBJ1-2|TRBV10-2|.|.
TGCGCCAGCAGTGAGTCGTCGGCGGGCTATGGCTACACCTTC
CASSESSAGYGYTF
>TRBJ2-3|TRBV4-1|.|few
TGCGCCAGCAGCCAAGATTATCGATTTCAAGATGATACGCAGTATTTT
CASSQDYRFQDDTQYF
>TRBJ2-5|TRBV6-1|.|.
TGTGCCAGCAGTGGACGTCGAGGCGGGCAAGAGACCCAGTACTTC
CASSGRRGGQETQYF
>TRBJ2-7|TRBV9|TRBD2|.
TGTGCCAGCAGCGTATCCCTAGGCGGGAGTGGCGAGCAGTACTTC
CASSVSLGGSGEQYF
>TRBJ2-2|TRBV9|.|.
TGTGCCAGCAGCGTCAGACCCACCGGGGAGCTGTTTTTT
CASSVRPTGELFF
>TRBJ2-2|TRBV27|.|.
TGTGCCAGCAGAAGACTGACAACCGGGGAGCTGTTTTTT
CASRRLTTGELFF
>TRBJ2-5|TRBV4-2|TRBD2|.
TGTGCCAGCAGCCAAGAGGGACTAGCTCCGGGGACCCAGTACTTC
CASSQEGLAPGTQYF
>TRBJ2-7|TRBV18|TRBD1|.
TGTGCCAGCTCACCACCGGACAGGGCGTCCTACGAGCAGTACTTC
CASSPPDRASYEQYF
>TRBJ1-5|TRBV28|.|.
TGTGCCAGCAGTACTTGGGGGGGCGGGGCCCCCAATCAGCCCCAGCATTTT
CASSTWGGGAPNQPQHF